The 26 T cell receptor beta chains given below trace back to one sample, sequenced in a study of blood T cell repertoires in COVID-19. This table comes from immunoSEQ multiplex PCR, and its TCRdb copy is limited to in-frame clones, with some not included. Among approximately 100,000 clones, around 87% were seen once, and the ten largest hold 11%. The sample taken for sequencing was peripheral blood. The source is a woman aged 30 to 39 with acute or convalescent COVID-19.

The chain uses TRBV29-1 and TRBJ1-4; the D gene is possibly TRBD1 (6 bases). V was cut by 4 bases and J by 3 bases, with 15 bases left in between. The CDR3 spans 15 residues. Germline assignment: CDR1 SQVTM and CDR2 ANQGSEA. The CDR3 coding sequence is TGCAGCGTTGCACGTATCGGACAGCCTAATGAAAAACTGTTTTTT. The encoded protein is CSVARIGQPNEKLFF. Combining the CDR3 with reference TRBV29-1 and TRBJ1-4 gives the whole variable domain SAVISQKPSRDICQRGTSLTIQCQVDSQVTMMFWYRQQPGQSLTLIATANQGSEATYESGFVIDKFPISRPNLTFSTLTVSNMSPEDSSIYLCSVARIGQPNEKLFFGSGTQLSVL.

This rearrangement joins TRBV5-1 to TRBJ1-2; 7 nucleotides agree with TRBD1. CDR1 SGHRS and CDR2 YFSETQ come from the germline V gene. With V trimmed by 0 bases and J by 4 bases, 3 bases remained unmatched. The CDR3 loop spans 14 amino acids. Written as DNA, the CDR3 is TGCGCCAGCAGCTTGGGTGGGACAGTCTATGGCTACACCTTC. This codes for CASSLGGTVYGYTF.

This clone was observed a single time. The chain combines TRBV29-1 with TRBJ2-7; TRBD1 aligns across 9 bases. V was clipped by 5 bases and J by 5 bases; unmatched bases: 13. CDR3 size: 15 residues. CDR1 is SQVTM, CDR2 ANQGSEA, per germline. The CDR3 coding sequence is TGCAGCGTTTCACTCATGGGACAGGGAAGGGACGAGCAGTACTTC. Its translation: CSVSLMGQGRDEQYF.

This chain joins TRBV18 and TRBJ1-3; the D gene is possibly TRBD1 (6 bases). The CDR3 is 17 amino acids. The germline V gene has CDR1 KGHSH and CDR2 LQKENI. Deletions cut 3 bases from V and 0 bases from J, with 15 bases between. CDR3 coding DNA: TGTGCCAGCTCACCCCTTGGCCGGGACAACTCTGGAAACACCATATATTTT. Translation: CASSPLGRDNSGNTIYF.

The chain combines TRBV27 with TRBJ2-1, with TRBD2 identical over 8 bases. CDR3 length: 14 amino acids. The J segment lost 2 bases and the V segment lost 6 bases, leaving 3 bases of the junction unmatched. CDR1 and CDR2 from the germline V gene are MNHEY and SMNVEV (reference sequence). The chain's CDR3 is CASRTGGAYNEQFF. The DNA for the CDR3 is TGTGCCAGCAGGACCGGGGGGGCCTACAATGAGCAGTTCTTC.

Here the CDR3 DNA reads TGCAGCGTTGAACAACTAGCGGGGAACTACAATGAGCAGTTCTTC. Amino acid sequence: CSVEQLAGNYNEQFF. This chain joins TRBV29-1 and TRBJ2-1, with 10 bases matching TRBD2. Germline V lookup: CDR1 SQVTM, CDR2 ANQGSEA. This CDR3 has 15 amino acids. The trim removed 2 bases at V and 3 bases at J, leaving 4 bases unmatched.

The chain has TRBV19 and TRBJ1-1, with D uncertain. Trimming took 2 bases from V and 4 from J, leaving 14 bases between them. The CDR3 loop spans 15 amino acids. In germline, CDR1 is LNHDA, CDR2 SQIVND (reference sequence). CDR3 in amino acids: CASSILGTTGTEAFF. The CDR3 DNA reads TGTGCCAGTAGTATATTGGGTACAACGGGCACTGAAGCTTTCTTT. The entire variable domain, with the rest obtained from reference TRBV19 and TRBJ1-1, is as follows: DGGITQSPKYLFRKEGQNVTLSCEQNLNHDAMYWYRQDPGQGLRLIYYSQIVNDFQKGDIAEGYSVSREKKESFPLTVTSAQKNPTAFYLCASSILGTTGTEAFFGQGTRLTVV.

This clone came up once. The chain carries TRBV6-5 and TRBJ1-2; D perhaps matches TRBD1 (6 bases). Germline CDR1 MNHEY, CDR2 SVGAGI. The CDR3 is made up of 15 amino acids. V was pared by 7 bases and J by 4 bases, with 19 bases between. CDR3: CASNSLETGLYGYTF. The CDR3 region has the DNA TGTGCCAGCAACTCGCTTGAGACAGGACTCTATGGCTACACCTTC.

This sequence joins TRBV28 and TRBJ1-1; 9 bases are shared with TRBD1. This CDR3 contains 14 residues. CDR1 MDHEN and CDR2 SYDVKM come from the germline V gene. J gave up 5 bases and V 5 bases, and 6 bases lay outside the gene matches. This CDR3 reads CASSLYRGQTEAFF. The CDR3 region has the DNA TGTGCCAGCAGTCTTTACAGGGGGCAAACTGAAGCTTTCTTT. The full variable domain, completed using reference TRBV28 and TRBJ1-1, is DVKVTQSSRYLVKRTGEKVFLECVQDMDHENMFWYRQDPGLGLRLIYFSYDVKMKEKGDIPEGYSVSREKKERFSLILESASTNQTSMYLCASSLYRGQTEAFFGQGTRLTVV.

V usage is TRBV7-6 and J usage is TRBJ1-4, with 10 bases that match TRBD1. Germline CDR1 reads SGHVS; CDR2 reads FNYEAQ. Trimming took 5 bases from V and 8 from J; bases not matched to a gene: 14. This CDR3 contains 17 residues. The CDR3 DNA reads TGTGCCAGCAGCCGCCTAACCACCGGGACAGGGGTCGAAAAACTGTTTTTT. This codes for CASSRLTTGTGVEKLFF. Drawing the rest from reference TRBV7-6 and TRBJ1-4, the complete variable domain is GAGVSQSPRYKVTKRGQDVALRCDPISGHVSLYWYRQALGQGPEFLTYFNYEAQQDKSGLPNDRFSAERPEGSISTLTIQRTEQRDSAMYRCASSRLTTGTGVEKLFFGSGTQLSVL.

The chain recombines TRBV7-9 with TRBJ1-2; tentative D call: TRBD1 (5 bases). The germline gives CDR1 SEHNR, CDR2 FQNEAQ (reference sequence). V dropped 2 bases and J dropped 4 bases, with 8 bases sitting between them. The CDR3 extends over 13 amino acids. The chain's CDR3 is CASSLSGIYGYTF. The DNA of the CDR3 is TGTGCCAGCAGCTTATCAGGGATCTATGGCTACACCTTC.

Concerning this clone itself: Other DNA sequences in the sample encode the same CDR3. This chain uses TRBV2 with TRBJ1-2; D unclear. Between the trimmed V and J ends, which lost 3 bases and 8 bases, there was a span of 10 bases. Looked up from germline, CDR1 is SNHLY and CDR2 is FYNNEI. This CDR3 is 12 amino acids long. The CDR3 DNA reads TGTGCCAGCAGTGAGTCCGGGTACGGCTACACCTTC. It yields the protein CASSESGYGYTF.

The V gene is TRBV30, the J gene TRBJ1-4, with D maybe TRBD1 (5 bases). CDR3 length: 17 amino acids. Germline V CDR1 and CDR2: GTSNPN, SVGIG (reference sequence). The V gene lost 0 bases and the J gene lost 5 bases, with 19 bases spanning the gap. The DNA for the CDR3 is TGTGCCTGGAGTGTAGGGGCCTACACCTCCGAAAATGAAAAACTGTTTTTT. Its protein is CAWSVGAYTSENEKLFF.

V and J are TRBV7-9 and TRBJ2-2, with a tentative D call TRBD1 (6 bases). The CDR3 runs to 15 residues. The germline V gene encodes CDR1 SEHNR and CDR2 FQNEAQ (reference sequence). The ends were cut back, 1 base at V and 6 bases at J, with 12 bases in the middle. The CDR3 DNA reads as TGTGCCAGCAGCTTAGACAGGGAATCCCCCGGGGAGCTGTTTTTT. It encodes CASSLDRESPGELFF.

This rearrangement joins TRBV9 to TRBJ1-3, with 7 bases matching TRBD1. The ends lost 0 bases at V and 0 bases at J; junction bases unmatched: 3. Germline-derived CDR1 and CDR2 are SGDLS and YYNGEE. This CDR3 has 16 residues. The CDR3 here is CASSVGGTVSGNTIYF. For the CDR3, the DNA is TGTGCCAGCAGCGTAGGGGGGACAGTCTCTGGAAACACCATATATTTT.

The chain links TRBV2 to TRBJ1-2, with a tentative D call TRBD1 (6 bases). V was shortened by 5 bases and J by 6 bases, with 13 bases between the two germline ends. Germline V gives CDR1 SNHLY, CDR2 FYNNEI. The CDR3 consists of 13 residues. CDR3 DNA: TGTGCCAGCAGTCCCCAAGGGGGGGATGGCTACACCTTC. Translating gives CASSPQGGDGYTF.

CDR3 bases: TGTGCCAGCAGCCCCCGGACTAGCGGGGGACACGAGCAGTACTTC. Translation: CASSPRTSGGHEQYF. The chain uses TRBV9 and TRBJ2-7, with 13 bases aligning to TRBD2. V shed 4 bases, J shed 5 bases, and the junction held 6 bases outside the gene matches. Per germline, CDR1 SGDLS and CDR2 YYNGEE. The CDR3 has 15 residues.

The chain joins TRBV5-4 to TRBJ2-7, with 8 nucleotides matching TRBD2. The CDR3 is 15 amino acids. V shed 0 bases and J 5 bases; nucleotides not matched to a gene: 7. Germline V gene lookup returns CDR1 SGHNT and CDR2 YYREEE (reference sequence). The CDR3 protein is CASSLGRGGQNEQYF. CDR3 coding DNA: TGTGCCAGCAGCTTGGGTCGCGGGGGGCAGAACGAGCAGTACTTC.

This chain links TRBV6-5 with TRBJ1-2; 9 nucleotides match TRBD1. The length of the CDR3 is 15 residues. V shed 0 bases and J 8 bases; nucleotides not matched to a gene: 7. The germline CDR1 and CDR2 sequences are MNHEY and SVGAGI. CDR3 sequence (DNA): TGTGCCAGCAGTTACTCACAGGGGGCGTTAGTCGGCTACACCTTC. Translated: CASSYSQGALVGYTF.

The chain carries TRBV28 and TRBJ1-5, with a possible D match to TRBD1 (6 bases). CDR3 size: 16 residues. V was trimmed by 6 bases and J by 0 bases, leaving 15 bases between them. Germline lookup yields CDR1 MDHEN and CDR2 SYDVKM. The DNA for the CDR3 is TGTGCCAGCAGCAGGGGCAGGGGTTATAGCAATCAGCCCCAGCATTTT. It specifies CASSRGRGYSNQPQHF. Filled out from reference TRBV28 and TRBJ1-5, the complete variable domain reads DVKVTQSSRYLVKRTGEKVFLECVQDMDHENMFWYRQDPGLGLRLIYFSYDVKMKEKGDIPEGYSVSREKKERFSLILESASTNQTSMYLCASSRGRGYSNQPQHFGDGTRLSIL.

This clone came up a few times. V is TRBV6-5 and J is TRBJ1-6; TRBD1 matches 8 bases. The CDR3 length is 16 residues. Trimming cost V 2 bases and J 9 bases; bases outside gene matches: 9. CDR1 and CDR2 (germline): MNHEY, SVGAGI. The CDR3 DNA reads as TGTGCCAGCAGTTACATCGGGACAGGCGGCCTTTCACCCCTCCACTTT. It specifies CASSYIGTGGLSPLHF.

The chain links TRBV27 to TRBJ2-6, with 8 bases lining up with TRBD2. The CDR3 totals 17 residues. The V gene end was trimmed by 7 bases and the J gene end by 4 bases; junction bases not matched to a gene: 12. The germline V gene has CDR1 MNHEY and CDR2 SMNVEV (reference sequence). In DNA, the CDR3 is TGTGCCAGCACCCTAGGGCGCGGGGGGCCCGGGGCCAACGTCCTGACTTTC. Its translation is CASTLGRGGPGANVLTF.

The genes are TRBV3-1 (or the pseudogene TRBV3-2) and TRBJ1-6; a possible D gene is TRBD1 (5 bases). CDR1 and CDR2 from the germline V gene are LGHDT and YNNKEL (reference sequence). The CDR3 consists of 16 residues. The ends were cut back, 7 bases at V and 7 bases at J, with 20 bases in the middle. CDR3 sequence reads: CASNLLGQGKNSPLHF. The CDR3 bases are TGTGCCAGCAACCTACTTGGGCAGGGTAAAAATTCACCCCTCCACTTT.

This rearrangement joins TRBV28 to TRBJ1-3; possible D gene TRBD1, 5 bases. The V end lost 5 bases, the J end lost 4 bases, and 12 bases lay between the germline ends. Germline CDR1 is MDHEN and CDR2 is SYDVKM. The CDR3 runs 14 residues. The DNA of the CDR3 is TGTGCCAGCAGTCTCGGGGGGGTGGGAAACACCATATATTTT. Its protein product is CASSLGGVGNTIYF.

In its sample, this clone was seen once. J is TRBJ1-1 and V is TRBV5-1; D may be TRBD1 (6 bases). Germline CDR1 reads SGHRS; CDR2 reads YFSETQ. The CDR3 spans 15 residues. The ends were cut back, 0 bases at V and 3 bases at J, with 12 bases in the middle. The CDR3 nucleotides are TGCGCCAGCAGCTTGGATGGGGCAGGGGACACTGAAGCTTTCTTT. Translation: CASSLDGAGDTEAFF.

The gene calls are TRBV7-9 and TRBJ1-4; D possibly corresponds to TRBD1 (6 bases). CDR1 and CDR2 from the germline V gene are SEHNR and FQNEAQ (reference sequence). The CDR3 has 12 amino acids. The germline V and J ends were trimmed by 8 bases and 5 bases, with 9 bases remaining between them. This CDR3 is CASWTVNEKLFF. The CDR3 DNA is TGTGCCAGCTGGACAGTCAATGAAAAACTGTTTTTT.